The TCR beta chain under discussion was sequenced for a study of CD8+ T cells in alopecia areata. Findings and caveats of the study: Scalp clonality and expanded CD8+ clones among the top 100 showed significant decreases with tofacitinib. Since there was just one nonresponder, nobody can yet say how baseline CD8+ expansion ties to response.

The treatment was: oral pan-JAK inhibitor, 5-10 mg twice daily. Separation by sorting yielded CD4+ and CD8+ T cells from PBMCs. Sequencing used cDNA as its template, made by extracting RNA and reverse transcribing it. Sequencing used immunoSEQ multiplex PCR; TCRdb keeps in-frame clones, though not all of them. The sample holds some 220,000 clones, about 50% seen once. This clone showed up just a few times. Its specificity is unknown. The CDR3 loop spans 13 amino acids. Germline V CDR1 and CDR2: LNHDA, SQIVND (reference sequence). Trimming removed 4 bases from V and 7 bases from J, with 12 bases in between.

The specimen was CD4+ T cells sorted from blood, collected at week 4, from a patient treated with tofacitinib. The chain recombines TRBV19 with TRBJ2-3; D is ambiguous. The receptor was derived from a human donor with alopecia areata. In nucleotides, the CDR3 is TGTGCCAGTAGTACCACCGGAGAGAATACGCAGTATTTT. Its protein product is CASSTTGENTQYF.